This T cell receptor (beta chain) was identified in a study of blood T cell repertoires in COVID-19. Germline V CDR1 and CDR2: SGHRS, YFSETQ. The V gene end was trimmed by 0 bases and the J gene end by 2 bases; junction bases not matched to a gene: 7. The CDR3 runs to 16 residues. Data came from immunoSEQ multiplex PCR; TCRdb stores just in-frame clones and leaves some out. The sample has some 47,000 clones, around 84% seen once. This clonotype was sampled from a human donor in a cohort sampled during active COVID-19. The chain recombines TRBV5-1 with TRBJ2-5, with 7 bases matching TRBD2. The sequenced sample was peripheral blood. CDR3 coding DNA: TGCGCCAGCAGCTTGGCTCCGGGGGGTGGTCAAGAGACCCAGTACTTC. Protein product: CASSLAPGGGQETQYF. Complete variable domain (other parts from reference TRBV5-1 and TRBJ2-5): KAGVTQTPRYLIKTRGQQVTLSCSPISGHRSVSWYQQTPGQGLQFLFEYFSETQRNKGNFPGRFSGRQFSNSRSEMNVSTLELGDSALYLCASSLAPGGGQETQYFGPGTRLLVL.